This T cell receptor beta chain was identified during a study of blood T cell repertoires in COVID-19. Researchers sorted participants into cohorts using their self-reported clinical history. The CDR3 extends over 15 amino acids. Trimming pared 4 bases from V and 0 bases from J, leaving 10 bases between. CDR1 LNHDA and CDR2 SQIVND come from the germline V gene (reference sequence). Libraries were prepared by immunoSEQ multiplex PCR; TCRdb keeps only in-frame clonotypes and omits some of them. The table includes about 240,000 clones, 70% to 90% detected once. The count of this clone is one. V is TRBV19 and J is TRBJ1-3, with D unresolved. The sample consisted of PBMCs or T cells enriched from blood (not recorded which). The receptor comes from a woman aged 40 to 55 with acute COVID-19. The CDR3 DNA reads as TGTGCCAGTAGTACACAGCTCCTCTCTGGAAACACCATATATTTT. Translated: CASSTQLLSGNTIYF.